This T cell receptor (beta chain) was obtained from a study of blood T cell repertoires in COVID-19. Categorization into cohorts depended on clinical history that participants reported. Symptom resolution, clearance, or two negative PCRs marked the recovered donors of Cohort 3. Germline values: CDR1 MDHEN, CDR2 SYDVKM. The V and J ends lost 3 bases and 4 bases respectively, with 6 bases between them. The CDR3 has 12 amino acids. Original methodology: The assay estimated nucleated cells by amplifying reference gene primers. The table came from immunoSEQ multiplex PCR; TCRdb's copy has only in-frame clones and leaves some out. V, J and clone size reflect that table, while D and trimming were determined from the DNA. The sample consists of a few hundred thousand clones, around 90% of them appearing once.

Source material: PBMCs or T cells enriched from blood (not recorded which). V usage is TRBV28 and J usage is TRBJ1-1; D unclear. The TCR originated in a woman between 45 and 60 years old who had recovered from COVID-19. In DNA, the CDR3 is TGTGCCAGCAGTTTGCGGTTCACTGAAGCTTTCTTT. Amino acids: CASSLRFTEAFF. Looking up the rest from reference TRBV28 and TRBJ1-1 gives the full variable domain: DVKVTQSSRYLVKRTGEKVFLECVQDMDHENMFWYRQDPGLGLRLIYFSYDVKMKEKGDIPEGYSVSREKKERFSLILESASTNQTSMYLCASSLRFTEAFFGQGTRLTVV.